The clone carrying this T cell receptor (beta chain) was seen repeatedly, ten times or more. The antigen is unknown. This sample is drawn from a study of T cells in Graves' hyperthyroidism and ophthalmopathy. Regions amplified from RNA transcripts were the TCR beta CDR3 regions. The HTBI set primed first-round TCR CDR3 RT-PCR. TCRdb re-called the multiplex PCR reads through MiXCR, storing one row per CDR3 protein. The table lists about 350,000 distinct CDR3 sequences, nearly 15% of them singletons. The V and J ends lost 1 base and 7 bases, in that order; junction bases with no gene match: 6. Germline lookup yields CDR1 SGDLS and CDR2 YYNGEE. The CDR3 length is 16 residues. Findings of the study overall: Clonotypes that were expanded in thyroid above 0.001 mostly appeared in blood too.

Ophthalmopathy cases scored 3 or more on the Clinical Activity Score and 4 or more on NOSPECS grade, with duration below 3 months. Around 10 ml fresh peripheral blood yielded the PBMCs. This sequence originates from a woman in her sixties with Graves' ophthalmopathy. The rearrangement joins TRBV9 to TRBJ2-1; 12 bases agree with TRBD2. Material for sequencing was blood. The CDR3 loop reads CASSVLAGGPNNEQFF. The CDR3, as DNA: TGTGCCAGCAGCGTACTAGCGGGAGGGCCGAATAATGAGCAGTTCTTC.